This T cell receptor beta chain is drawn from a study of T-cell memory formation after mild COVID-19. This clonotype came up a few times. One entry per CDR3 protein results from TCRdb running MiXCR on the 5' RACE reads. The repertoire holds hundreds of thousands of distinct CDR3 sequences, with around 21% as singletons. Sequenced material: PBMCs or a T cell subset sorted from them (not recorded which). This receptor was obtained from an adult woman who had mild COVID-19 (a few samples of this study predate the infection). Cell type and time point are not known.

This CDR3 reads CATSDPGTGTNTGELFF. CDR3 coding DNA: TGTGCCACCAGTGATCCGGGGACAGGGACGAACACCGGGGAGCTGTTTTTT. The chain combines TRBV24-1 with TRBJ2-2, with 9 nucleotides matching TRBD1. Germline lookup yields CDR1 KGHDR and CDR2 SFDVKD. The CDR3 consists of 17 residues. V lost 3 bases to trimming and J lost 0 bases; unmatched junction nucleotides: 4.